What follows are 23 T cell receptor beta chains derived from one specimen sequenced in a study of a mutant IDH1 vaccine in newly diagnosed glioma. No cognate antigen is known for these TCRs. Time point reported: week 47, end of study. A single vaccine dose contained 300 ug of mutant IDH1 20-mer peptide, and topical imiquimod was used with it. Method: immunoSEQ multiplex PCR; TCRdb's copy keeps in-frame clones and lacks some. The sample yields tens of thousands of clones, around three fifths seen once. The sample consisted of peripheral blood mononuclear cells (PBMCs), taken from a glioma patient whose treatment included an IDH1 peptide vaccine. The origin of the receptors is a man aged 35-49 years with glioma. Some clones in this sample may be carry-over from other donors' samples.

V usage is TRBV5-1 and J usage is TRBJ2-3, with 9 bases lining up with TRBD1. CDR1 is SGHRS and CDR2 is YFSETQ in the germline V gene. This CDR3 has 17 amino acids. The junction had 8 bases not matched to a gene; V was cut back by 3 bases and J by 0 bases. DNA for the CDR3: TGCGCCAGCAGCTGGGGGACAGGGACTTCTAGCACAGATACGCAGTATTTT. It specifies CASSWGTGTSSTDTQYF.

V usage is TRBV6-5 and J usage is TRBJ2-7, with TRBD1 matching over 9 bases. Germline CDR1 is MNHEY and CDR2 is SVGAGI. This CDR3 has 14 amino acids. Trimming removed 6 bases from V and 1 base from J; junction bases left unmatched: 4. CDR3 nucleotides: TGTGCCAGCAGCCCTGGACAGGGGTCCTACGAGCAGTACTTC. Translated, it gives CASSPGQGSYEQYF.

There are many counts of this clone. DNA of the CDR3: TGTGCCAGCGGGAAAGGGCTAATGAACACTGAAGCTTTCTTT. It translates to CASGKGLMNTEAFF. J is TRBJ1-1 and V is TRBV2; D is undetermined. V lost 8 bases and J lost 0, with 13 bases in between. The CDR3 loop spans 14 amino acids. CDR1 is SNHLY and CDR2 is FYNNEI in the germline V gene.

The V and J genes are TRBV19 and TRBJ2-5; the D gene is possibly TRBD2 (5 bases). Germline CDR1 reads LNHDA; CDR2 reads SQIVND (reference sequence). This CDR3 region has 13 residues. V lost 3 bases, J lost 3 bases, and 8 bases lay in between. CDR3 coding DNA: TGTGCCAGTAGTATCGGGGTCGAAGAGACCCAGTACTTC. Translated, it gives CASSIGVEETQYF.

The V gene is TRBV30, the J gene TRBJ2-7; D gene uncertain. V gave up 3 bases and J gave up 0 bases, with 9 bases separating them. Germline lookup yields CDR1 GTSNPN and CDR2 SVGIG (reference sequence). The CDR3 has 13 amino acids. The CDR3: CAWSPDSSYEQYF. The CDR3 DNA sequence: TGTGCCTGGAGCCCAGATAGCTCCTACGAGCAGTACTTC.

This clone was detected once. The gene calls are TRBV7-2 and TRBJ2-7, with 11 bases lining up with TRBD1. J was trimmed by 0 bases and V by 0 bases; bases with no gene match: 4. Germline CDR1 reads SGHTA; CDR2 reads FQGNSA. CDR3 length: 17 residues. This chain's CDR3 is CASSLAAGTGGSYEQYF. CDR3 coding DNA: TGTGCCAGCAGCTTAGCCGCCGGGACAGGGGGCTCCTACGAGCAGTACTTC.

J is TRBJ1-2 and V is TRBV6-5, with a weak D call TRBD1 (5 bases). The CDR3 runs 13 residues. V was shortened by 5 bases and J by 7 bases, with 14 bases between the two germline ends. Per the germline V gene, CDR1 is MNHEY and CDR2 is SVGAGI. CDR3 sequence reads: CASSRGVGRGYTF. For the CDR3, the DNA is TGTGCCAGCAGTCGGGGGGTTGGGCGTGGCTACACCTTC.

V gene TRBV2 combines with J gene TRBJ2-2; D ambiguous. CDR1 and CDR2 from the germline V gene are SNHLY and FYNNEI. CDR3 length: 15 amino acids. V lost 0 bases and J lost 1, with 6 bases in between. The DNA of the CDR3 is TGTGCCAGCAGTGAAGCGTCTTTGAACACCGGGGAGCTGTTTTTT. It yields the protein CASSEASLNTGELFF.

J is TRBJ1-2 and V is TRBV15; 9 bases match TRBD1. J gave up 7 bases and V 6 bases, and 6 bases lay outside the gene matches. Germline lookup yields CDR1 LNHNV and CDR2 YYDKDF (reference sequence). The CDR3 spans 13 residues. CDR3 protein: CATRGTGFGGYTF. The CDR3 bases are TGTGCCACCAGAGGGACAGGGTTCGGTGGCTACACCTTC.

The chain couples TRBV2 to TRBJ2-7; 10 bases are shared with TRBD1. Germline CDR1 and CDR2: SNHLY and FYNNEI. There are 12 residues in the CDR3. Trimming removed 7 bases from V and 7 bases from J; junction bases left unmatched: 4. CDR3 DNA: TGTGCCAGCACGGACAGGGGGAGGGAGCAGTACTTC. Protein sequence: CASTDRGREQYF.

This clone was detected a few times. The rearrangement joins TRBV5-5 to TRBJ1-1; D is unclear. The CDR3 is 16 residues long. Germline V lookup: CDR1 SGHKS, CDR2 YYEKEE (reference sequence). Trimming cost V 6 bases and J 2 bases, with 20 bases left between them. Here the CDR3 reads CASISVGSGLNTEAFF. DNA of the CDR3: TGTGCCAGCATCTCGGTGGGATCCGGGCTTAACACTGAAGCTTTCTTT. The whole variable domain, filled in from reference TRBV5-5 and TRBJ1-1, reads DAGVTQSPTHLIKTRGQQVTLRCSPISGHKSVSWYQQVLGQGPQFIFQYYEKEERGRGNFPDRFSARQFPNYSSELNVNALLLGDSALYLCASISVGSGLNTEAFFGQGTRLTVV.

Comment on this clone: It is unclear where the CDR3 begins or ends on the DNA, so no DNA is shown, and the CDR3 is as TCRdb lists it. This sequence joins TRBV25-1 and TRBJ1-3. Germline CDR1 reads MGHDK; CDR2 reads SYGVNS. The CDR3 contains 17 residues when both ends are counted. The CDR3 region is CANLFGPVAFRGDTIYF.

This clone was seen more than once but under ten times. This chain connects TRBV5-1 to TRBJ1-2, with D hard to call. The V and J ends lost 1 base and 0 bases respectively, with 16 bases between them. Germline V gene data show CDR1 as SGHRS and CDR2 as YFSETQ. The CDR3 is 17 residues long. As DNA, the CDR3 is TGCGCCAGCAGCTTGTTTGCCTCACGAGGAGCTAACTATGGCTACACCTTC. The encoded protein is CASSLFASRGANYGYTF.

The CDR3 spells CASSLAGLRYTF. The CDR3 DNA is TGTGCCAGCAGCTTAGCGGGGCTGCGCTACACCTTC. The J gene is TRBJ1-2, the V gene TRBV7-2; D is possibly TRBD1 (5 bases). Trimming removed 0 bases at V and 9 bases at J, with 8 bases between. Germline CDR1 SGHTA, CDR2 FQGNSA. This CDR3 has 12 residues.

In its sample, this clone was seen a few times. This chain links TRBV2 with TRBJ1-1, with D unresolved. The length of the CDR3 is 10 residues. Germline V gives CDR1 SNHLY, CDR2 FYNNEI. V gave up 3 bases and J gave up 11 bases, with 7 bases separating them. CDR3 region: CASSENTAFF. CDR3 bases: TGTGCCAGCAGTGAGAATACGGCTTTCTTT.

V gene TRBV29-1 combines with J gene TRBJ2-2, with D perhaps TRBD2 (6 bases). The V and J ends lost 2 bases and 2 bases respectively, with 9 bases between them. Germline lookup yields CDR1 SQVTM and CDR2 ANQGSEA. The CDR3 loop spans 14 amino acids. Written as DNA, the CDR3 is TGCAGCGTTGAACCGGGACTCAACACCGGGGAGCTGTTTTTT. Its protein product is CSVEPGLNTGELFF.

The chain is built from TRBV2 and TRBJ2-7; no firm D call. CDR1 is SNHLY and CDR2 is FYNNEI in the germline V gene. Trimming removed 7 bases from V and 5 bases from J, with 12 bases in between. The CDR3 is 12 amino acids. CDR3 sequence: CASTTVRDEQYF. CDR3 nucleotides: TGTGCCAGCACTACAGTTCGCGACGAGCAGTACTTC.

The chain combines TRBV14 with TRBJ2-2; D is undetermined. The V gene's germline CDR1 is SGHDN and CDR2 FVKESK. The V gene lost 6 bases and the J gene lost 2 bases, with 10 bases spanning the gap. The CDR3 spans 14 residues. The CDR3 DNA follows: TGTGCCAGCAGGGAAAGGGCTAACACCGGGGAGCTGTTTTTT. It yields the protein CASRERANTGELFF.

This chain uses TRBV4-1 with TRBJ2-1; 15 nucleotides agree with TRBD2. Trimming took 8 bases from V and 7 from J; bases not matched to a gene: 6. Germline lookup yields CDR1 MGHRA and CDR2 YSYEKL. This CDR3 is 15 amino acids long. The CDR3 nucleotides are TGCGCCAGCGCCCAGGGGACTAGCGGGGGGAATGAGCAGTTCTTC. This gives the protein CASAQGTSGGNEQFF.

This clone appeared a few times. The V gene is TRBV10-3, the J gene TRBJ1-1; TRBD1 matches at 9 bases. With 4 bases clipped from V and 1 base from J, the junction kept 10 bases outside the gene matches. CDR1 is ENHRY, CDR2 SYGVKD, per germline. This CDR3 contains 17 residues. CDR3 sequence reads: CAISASQGASGNTEAFF. The CDR3 bases are TGTGCCATCAGTGCATCACAGGGGGCAAGTGGGAACACTGAAGCTTTCTTT.

This clone appeared once. The chain joins TRBV15 to TRBJ2-7; no firm D call. The CDR3 runs to 15 residues. In germline, CDR1 is LNHNV, CDR2 YYDKDF (reference sequence). V gave up 0 bases and J gave up 2 bases, with 11 bases separating them. The CDR3 sequence is CATSRDVAKTYEQYF. The CDR3 nucleotides read TGTGCCACCAGCAGAGATGTGGCAAAAACCTACGAGCAGTACTTC.

The V call is TRBV10-3, the J call TRBJ1-3; D remains ambiguous. The V and J ends lost 7 bases and 0 bases respectively, with 7 bases between them. The germline V gene encodes CDR1 ENHRY and CDR2 SYGVKD. The CDR3 extends over 13 amino acids. CDR3 nucleotide sequence: TGTGCCATCACAGGAAGCTCTGGAAACACCATATATTTT. It is translated as CAITGSSGNTIYF.

The chain combines TRBV5-6 with TRBJ1-5; D remains ambiguous. In germline, CDR1 is SGHDT, CDR2 YYEEEE. The V end was cut by 0 bases, the J end by 2 bases, with 3 bases between. The CDR3 has 13 amino acids. The CDR3 loop is CASSLERNQPQHF. The CDR3 DNA sequence: TGTGCCAGCAGCTTGGAGCGCAATCAGCCCCAGCATTTT.